This TCR beta chain was recorded in a study of shared clonotypes between healthy human individuals. Study summary: The cohort comprised a couple of women and a few men. Their ages spanned 18 to 49 years.

Among the donors, all were Caucasian adults who lived in Nashville, Tennessee. Study-wide points: Naive subsets tended to show greater estimated richness than memory subsets.

As regards this clone: Its antigen is not identified.

V gave up 6 bases and J gave up 1 base, with 4 bases separating them. Germline CDR1 reads LNHDA; CDR2 reads SQIVND (reference sequence). The CDR3 totals 12 residues. TCRdb's table, derived via immunoSEQ multiplex PCR, lists solely in-frame clones and lacks some. Among hundreds of thousands of clones listed, 73% were seen once. The chain recombines TRBV19 with TRBJ1-5; D gene unclear. The clonotype comes from a woman under 40 in good health. The sequenced sample consisted of memory CD4+ T cells sorted from blood. The subset is: CD45RA-negative fraction. Here the CDR3 reads CASRWSNQPQHF. CDR3 coding DNA: TGTGCCAGTAGATGGAGCAATCAGCCCCAGCATTTT.